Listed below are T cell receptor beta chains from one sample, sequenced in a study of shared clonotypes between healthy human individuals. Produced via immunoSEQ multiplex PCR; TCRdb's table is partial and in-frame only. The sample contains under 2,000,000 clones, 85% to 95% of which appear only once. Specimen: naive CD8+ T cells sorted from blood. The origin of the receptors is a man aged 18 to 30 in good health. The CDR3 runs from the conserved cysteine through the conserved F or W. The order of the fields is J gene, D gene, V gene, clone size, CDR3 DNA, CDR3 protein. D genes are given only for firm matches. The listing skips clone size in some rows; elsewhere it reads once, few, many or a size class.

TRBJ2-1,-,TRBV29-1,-,TGCAGCGTTGAGCGTCTGGGGGGGCAGTTCTTC,CSVERLGGQFF
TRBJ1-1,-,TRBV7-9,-,TGTGCCAGCAGCTTGGAAGGGGAAAACGTAGCTTTCTTT,CASSLEGENVAFF
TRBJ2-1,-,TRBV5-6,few,TGTGCCAGCAGTGCCGCGACTTACAATGAGCAGTTCTTC,CASSAATYNEQFF
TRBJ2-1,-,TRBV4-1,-,TGCGCCAGCAGCCAAGGATTTTTTGGAGGGGCCAATGAGCAGTTCTTC,CASSQGFFGGANEQFF
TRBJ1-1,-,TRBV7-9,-,TGTGCCAGCAGCTTTGGAAACGATGAAGCTTTCTTT,CASSFGNDEAFF
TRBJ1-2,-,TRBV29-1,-,TGCAGCGCCCGGGGGACTAACTATGGCTACACCTTC,CSARGTNYGYTF
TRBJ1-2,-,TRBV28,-,TGTGCCAGCACCTTACTCCGTTTGGAAGGCTACACCTTC,CASTLLRLEGYTF
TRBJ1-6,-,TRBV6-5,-,TGTGCCAGCAGTTACGGGGAGGGTTCACCCCTCCACTTT,CASSYGEGSPLHF
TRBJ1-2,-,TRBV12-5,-,TGTGCTGGAGGCAGGAACCCCGCTAACTATGGCTACACCTTC,CAGGRNPANYGYTF
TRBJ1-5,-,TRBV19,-,TGTGCCAGTACCCTAGGGACTTTCGAGGCCCAGCATTTT,CASTLGTFEAQHF
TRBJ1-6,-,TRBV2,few,TGTGCCAGCAGTGAGGAGGGGAAGAATTCACCCCTCCACTTT,CASSEEGKNSPLHF
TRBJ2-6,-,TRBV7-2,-,TGTGCCAGCAGCTTAAACTCTGGGGCCAACGTCCTGACTTTC,CASSLNSGANVLTF
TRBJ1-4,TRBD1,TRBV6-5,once,TGTGCCAGCAGTTACGACAGGGAGGAAAAACTGTTTTTT,CASSYDREEKLFF
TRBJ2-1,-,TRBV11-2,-,TGTGCCAGCAGCTTAGGGGGCGGGGACAATGAGCAGTTCTTC,CASSLGGGDNEQFF
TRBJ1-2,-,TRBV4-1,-,TGCGCCAGCAGCCAAGAGAAGGGGGTAACCTATGGCTACACCTTC,CASSQEKGVTYGYTF
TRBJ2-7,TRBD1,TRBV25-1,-,TGTGCCAGCAGTGTTGGGACAGTGGCCTACGAGCAGTACTTC,CASSVGTVAYEQYF
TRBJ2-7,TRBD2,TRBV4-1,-,TGCGCCAGCAGCCAAGGTAGCGGGAGCTCCTACGAGCAGTACTTC,CASSQGSGSSYEQYF
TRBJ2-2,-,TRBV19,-,TGTGCCAGTACCCTATGGGACACCGGGGAGCTGTTTTTT,CASTLWDTGELFF
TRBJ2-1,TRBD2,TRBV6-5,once,TGTGCCAGCAGTTCTTTAGCGGGGGGGCCCTACAATGAGCAGTTCTTC,CASSSLAGGPYNEQFF
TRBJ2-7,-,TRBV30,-,TGTGCCTGGAGTGTGGGTGGGAGCTACGAGCAGTACTTC,CAWSVGGSYEQYF
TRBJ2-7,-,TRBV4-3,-,TGCGCCAGCAGCCTAGCTCAGGGGTCCTACGAGCAGTACTTC,CASSLAQGSYEQYF
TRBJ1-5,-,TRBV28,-,TGTGCCAGCAGTTTTGTACAGGGTGGGAATCAGCCCCAGCATTTT,CASSFVQGGNQPQHF
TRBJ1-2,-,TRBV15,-,TGTGCCACCAGCACCACGGTTGGGGGGGACTATGGCTACACCTTC,CATSTTVGGDYGYTF
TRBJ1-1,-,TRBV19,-,TGTGCCAGTAGTAAGGGACCGATGAACACTGAAGCTTTCTTT,CASSKGPMNTEAFF
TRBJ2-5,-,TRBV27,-,TGTGCCAGCAGTGTCATAGGGGGTGGGGAGACCCAGTACTTC,CASSVIGGGETQYF
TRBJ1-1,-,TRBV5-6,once,TGTGCCAGCAGCTTCGACTGGAGCACTGAAGCTTTCTTT,CASSFDWSTEAFF
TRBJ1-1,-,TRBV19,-,TGTGCCAGTAGTATGGAACCAGGCGCCACTGAAGCTTTCTTT,CASSMEPGATEAFF
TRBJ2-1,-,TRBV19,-,TGTGCCAGTAGCCCTAATGAGGGGGACAAGACGGGACCCGAGCAGTTCTTC,CASSPNEGDKTGPEQFF
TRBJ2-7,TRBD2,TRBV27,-,TGTGCCAGCAGGGGAGCGGGAGGGCCTTCCTACGAGCAGTACTTC,CASRGAGGPSYEQYF
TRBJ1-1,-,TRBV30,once,TGTGCCTGGAGTATCCTGAACACTGAAGCTTTCTTT,CAWSILNTEAFF
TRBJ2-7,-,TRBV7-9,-,TGTGCCAGCAGCTTATCTCTCGATCTCGAGCAGTACTTC,CASSLSLDLEQYF
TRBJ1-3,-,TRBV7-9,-,TGTGCCAGCAGCTTAGCGTTCGGGGAGCTCTCTGGAAACACCATATATTTT,CASSLAFGELSGNTIYF
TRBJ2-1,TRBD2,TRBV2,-,TGTGCCAGCAGCCCTTCCAAGCTAGCGGGGGGGCAGTATGAGCAGTTCTTC,CASSPSKLAGGQYEQFF
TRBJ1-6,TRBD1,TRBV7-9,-,TGTGCCAGCAGCCTAGTCCCGGACAGGCTGGGGTCACCCCTCCACTTT,CASSLVPDRLGSPLHF
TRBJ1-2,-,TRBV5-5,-,TGTGCCAGGGGTACCGGGACACAGCCTTACTATGGCTACACCTTC,CARGTGTQPYYGYTF
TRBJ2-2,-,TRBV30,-,TGTGCCTGGACAGACGACCGAGCCGTTACCGGGGAGCTGTTTTTT,CAWTDDRAVTGELFF
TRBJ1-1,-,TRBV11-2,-,TGTGCCAGCAGCTCCCCCCTTGAAGCTTTCTTT,CASSSPLEAFF
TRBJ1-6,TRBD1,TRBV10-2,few,TGCGCCAGCAGTGAGGGGACAGCTAATAATTCACCCCTCCACTTT,CASSEGTANNSPLHF
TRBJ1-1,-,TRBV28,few,TGTGCCAGCAGTTTATCCCACACTGAAGCTTTCTTT,CASSLSHTEAFF
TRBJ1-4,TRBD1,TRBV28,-,TGTGCCAGCAGTTCCGACAGGGAGTCAACTAATGAAAAACTGTTTTTT,CASSSDRESTNEKLFF
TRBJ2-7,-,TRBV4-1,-,TGCGCCAGCAGCCCTCCCTGGCCAGGGCCCTACGAGCAGTACTTC,CASSPPWPGPYEQYF
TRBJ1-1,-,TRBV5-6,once,TGTGCCAGCAGCTACGGAGGGACTGAAGCTTTCTTT,CASSYGGTEAFF
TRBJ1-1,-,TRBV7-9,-,TGTGCCAGCACCCCCGTAGTAGTGACAGGGAACACTGAAGCTTTCTTT,CASTPVVVTGNTEAFF
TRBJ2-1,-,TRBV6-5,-,TGTGCCAGCAGTTACGGGTTCGAGCAGTTCTTC,CASSYGFEQFF